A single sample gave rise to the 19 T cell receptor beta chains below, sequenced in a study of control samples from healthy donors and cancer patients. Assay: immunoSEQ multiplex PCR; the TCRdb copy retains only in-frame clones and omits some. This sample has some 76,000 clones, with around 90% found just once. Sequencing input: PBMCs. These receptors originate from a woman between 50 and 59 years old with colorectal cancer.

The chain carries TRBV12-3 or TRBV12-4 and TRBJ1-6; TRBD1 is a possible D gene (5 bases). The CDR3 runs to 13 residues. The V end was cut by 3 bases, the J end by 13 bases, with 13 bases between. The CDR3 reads CASSFGSWGPLHF. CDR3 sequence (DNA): TGTGCCAGCAGTTTCGGTTCCTGGGGCCCCCTCCACTTT.

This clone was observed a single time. This chain's CDR3 is CASTEGTGVTGELFF. The CDR3 bases are TGTGCCAGCACCGAGGGCACGGGGGTTACCGGGGAGCTGTTTTTT. The V gene is TRBV25-1, the J gene TRBJ2-2; D possibly corresponds to TRBD2 (6 bases). Trimming cost V 7 bases and J 5 bases, with 17 bases left between them. Germline values: CDR1 MGHDK, CDR2 SYGVNS. The CDR3 length is 15 residues.

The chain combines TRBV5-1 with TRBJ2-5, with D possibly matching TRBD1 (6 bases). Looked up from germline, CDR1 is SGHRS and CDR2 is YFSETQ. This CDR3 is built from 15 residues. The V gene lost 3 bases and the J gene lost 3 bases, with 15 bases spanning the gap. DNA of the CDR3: TGCGCCAGCAGCTCCACCGGGACATTAAAAGAGACCCAGTACTTC. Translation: CASSSTGTLKETQYF.

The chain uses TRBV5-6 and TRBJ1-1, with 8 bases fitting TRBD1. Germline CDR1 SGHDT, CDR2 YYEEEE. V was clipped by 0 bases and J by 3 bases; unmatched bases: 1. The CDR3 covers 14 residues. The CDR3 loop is CASSLVDRDTEAFF. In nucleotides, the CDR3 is TGTGCCAGCAGCTTGGTGGACAGGGACACTGAAGCTTTCTTT.

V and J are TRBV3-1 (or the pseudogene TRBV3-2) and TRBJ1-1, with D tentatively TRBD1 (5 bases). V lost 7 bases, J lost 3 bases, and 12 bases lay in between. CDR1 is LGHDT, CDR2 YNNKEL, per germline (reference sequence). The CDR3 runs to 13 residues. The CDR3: CASTGGSDTEAFF. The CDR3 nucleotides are TGTGCCAGCACGGGGGGATCCGACACTGAAGCTTTCTTT.

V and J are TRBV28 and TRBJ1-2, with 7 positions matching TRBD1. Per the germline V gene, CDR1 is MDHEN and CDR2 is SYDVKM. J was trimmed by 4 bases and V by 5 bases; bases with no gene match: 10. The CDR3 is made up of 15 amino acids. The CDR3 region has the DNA TGTGCCAGCAGTGGGGGGACAGCCGGGGGCTATGGCTACACCTTC. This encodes CASSGGTAGGYGYTF.

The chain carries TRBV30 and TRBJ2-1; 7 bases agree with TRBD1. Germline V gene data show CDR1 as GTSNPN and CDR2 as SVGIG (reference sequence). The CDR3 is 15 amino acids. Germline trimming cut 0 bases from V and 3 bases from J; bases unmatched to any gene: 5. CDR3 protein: CAWSVRDRVYNEQFF. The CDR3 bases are TGTGCCTGGAGTGTCCGAGACAGGGTCTACAATGAGCAGTTCTTC.

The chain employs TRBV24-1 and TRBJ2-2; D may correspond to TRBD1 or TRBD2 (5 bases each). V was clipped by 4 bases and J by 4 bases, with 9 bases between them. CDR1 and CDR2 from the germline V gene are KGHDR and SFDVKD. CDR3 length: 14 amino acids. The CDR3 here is CATSEPGTTGELFF. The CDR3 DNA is TGTGCCACCAGTGAGCCTGGGACCACCGGGGAGCTGTTTTTT.

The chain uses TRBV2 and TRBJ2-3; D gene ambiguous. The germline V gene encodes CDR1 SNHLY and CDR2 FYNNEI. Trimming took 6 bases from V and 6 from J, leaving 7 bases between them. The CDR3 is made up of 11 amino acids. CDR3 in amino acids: CASRQVDTQYF. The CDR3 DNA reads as TGTGCCAGCAGGCAGGTGGATACGCAGTATTTT.

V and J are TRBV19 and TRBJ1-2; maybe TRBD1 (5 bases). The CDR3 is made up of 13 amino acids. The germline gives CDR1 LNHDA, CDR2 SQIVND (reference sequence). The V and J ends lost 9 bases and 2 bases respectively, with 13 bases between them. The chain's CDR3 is CASGLRGNYGYTF. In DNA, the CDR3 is TGTGCCAGCGGCCTAAGGGGCAACTATGGCTACACCTTC.

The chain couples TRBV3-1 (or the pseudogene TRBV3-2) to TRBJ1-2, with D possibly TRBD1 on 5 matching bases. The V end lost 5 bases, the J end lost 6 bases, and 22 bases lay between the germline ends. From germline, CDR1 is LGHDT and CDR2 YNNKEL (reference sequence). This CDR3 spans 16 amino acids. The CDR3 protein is CASSATGGAELDGYTF. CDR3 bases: TGTGCCAGCAGCGCGACGGGGGGAGCGGAACTCGATGGCTACACCTTC.

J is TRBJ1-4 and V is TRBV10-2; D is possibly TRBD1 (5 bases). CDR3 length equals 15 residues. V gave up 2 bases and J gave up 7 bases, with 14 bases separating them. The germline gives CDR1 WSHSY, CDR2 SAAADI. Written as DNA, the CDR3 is TGCGCCAGCAGTGAGGGGCTGAGGGGCAGTGAAAAACTGTTTTTT. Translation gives CASSEGLRGSEKLFF.

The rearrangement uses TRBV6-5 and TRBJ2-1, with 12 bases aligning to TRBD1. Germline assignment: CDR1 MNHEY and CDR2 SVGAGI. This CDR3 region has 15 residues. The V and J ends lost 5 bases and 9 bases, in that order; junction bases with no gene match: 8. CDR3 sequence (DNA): TGTGCCAGCAGTACGTCCGGGACAGGGGGCGGTGAGCAGTTCTTC. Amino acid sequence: CASSTSGTGGGEQFF.

This CDR3 is CARRAWGEKLFF. Written as DNA, the CDR3 is TGTGCCCGTAGGGCTTGGGGGGAAAAACTGTTTTTT. The chain has TRBV14 and TRBJ1-4; the D gene is possibly TRBD1 (5 bases). Germline-derived CDR1 and CDR2 are SGHDN and FVKESK. V lost 11 bases to trimming and J lost 8 bases, with 15 bases between them. The CDR3 extends over 12 amino acids.

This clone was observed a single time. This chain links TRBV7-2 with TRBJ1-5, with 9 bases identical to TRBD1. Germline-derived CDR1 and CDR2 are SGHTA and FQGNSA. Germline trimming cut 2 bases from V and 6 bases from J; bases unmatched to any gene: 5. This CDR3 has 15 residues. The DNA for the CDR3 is TGTGCCAGCAGCTTATGGGACAGGGTCGGTCAGCCCCAGCATTTT. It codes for CASSLWDRVGQPQHF.

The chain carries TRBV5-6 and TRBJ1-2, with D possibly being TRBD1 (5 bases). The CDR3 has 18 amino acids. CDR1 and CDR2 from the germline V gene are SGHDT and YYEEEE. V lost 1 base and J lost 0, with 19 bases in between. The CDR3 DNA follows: TGTGCCAGCAGCTTGCGGTTGGACGGACATATATCTAACTATGGCTACACCTTC. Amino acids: CASSLRLDGHISNYGYTF.

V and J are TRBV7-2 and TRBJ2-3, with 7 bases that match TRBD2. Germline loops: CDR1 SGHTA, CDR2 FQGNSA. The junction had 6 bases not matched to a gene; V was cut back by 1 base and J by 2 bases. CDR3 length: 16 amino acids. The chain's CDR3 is CASSLVGGGTTDTQYF. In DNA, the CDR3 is TGTGCCAGCAGCTTAGTTGGGGGGGGGACCACAGATACGCAGTATTTT.

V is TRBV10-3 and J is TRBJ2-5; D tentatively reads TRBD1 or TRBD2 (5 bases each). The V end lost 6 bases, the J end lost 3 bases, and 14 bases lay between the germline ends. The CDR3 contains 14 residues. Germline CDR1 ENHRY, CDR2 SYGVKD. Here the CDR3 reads CAISPFGGEETQYF. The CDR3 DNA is TGTGCCATCAGCCCCTTTGGGGGTGAAGAGACCCAGTACTTC.

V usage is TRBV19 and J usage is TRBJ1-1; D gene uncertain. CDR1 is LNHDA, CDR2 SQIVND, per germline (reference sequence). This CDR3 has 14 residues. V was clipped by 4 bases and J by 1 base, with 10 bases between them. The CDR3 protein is CASSKSTRNTEAFF. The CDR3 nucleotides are TGTGCCAGTAGTAAGTCGACCCGGAACACTGAAGCTTTCTTT.